A single sample is the source of the 18 T cell receptor beta chains below, sequenced in a study of glioma-infiltrating T cells after dendritic cell vaccination. Sequenced by immunoSEQ multiplex PCR; TCRdb stores in-frame clones only, minus some. The sample yields tens of thousands of clones, over 70% seen once. The specimen comprised blood, sampled before dendritic cell vaccination. Every receptor here comes from a human donor with glioblastoma.

V is TRBV7-2 and J is TRBJ2-3; D perhaps matches TRBD2 (5 bases). Germline CDR1 and CDR2: SGHTA and FQGNSA. The CDR3 runs 13 residues. Trimming took off 2 bases at V and 7 bases at J, with 10 bases between the two ends. DNA of the CDR3: TGTGCCAGCAGCTTAAACGGGGTAAATACGCAGTATTTT. As protein: CASSLNGVNTQYF.

This rearrangement joins TRBV6-1 to TRBJ2-1; TRBD2 agrees at 12 bases. J gave up 4 bases and V 3 bases, and 1 base lay outside the gene matches. Germline CDR1 MNHNS, CDR2 SASEGT. This CDR3 is 15 amino acids long. CDR3 bases: TGTGCCAGCAGTGACGGGACTAGCGGGTACAATGAGCAGTTCTTC. Amino acid sequence: CASSDGTSGYNEQFF.

The chain carries TRBV4-1 and TRBJ1-1; 9 positions match TRBD1. V gave up 0 bases and J gave up 5 bases; unmatched junction bases: 1. CDR1 is MGHRA, CDR2 YSYEKL, per germline. The CDR3 loop spans 14 amino acids. This chain's CDR3 is CASSQEDRGTEAFF. The DNA of the CDR3 is TGCGCCAGCAGCCAAGAAGACAGGGGGACTGAAGCTTTCTTT.

The chain links TRBV5-1 to TRBJ2-1; 10 bases are a match to TRBD2. The germline V gene has CDR1 SGHRS and CDR2 YFSETQ. CDR3 size: 15 residues. Trimming at V came to 6 bases and at J to 1 base, leaving 4 bases not matched to a gene. CDR3: CASTRAGGSYNEQFF. The DNA of the CDR3 is TGCGCCAGCACCAGAGCGGGAGGGTCCTACAATGAGCAGTTCTTC. Complete variable domain (other parts from reference TRBV5-1 and TRBJ2-1): KAGVTQTPRYLIKTRGQQVTLSCSPISGHRSVSWYQQTPGQGLQFLFEYFSETQRNKGNFPGRFSGRQFSNSRSEMNVSTLELGDSALYLCASTRAGGSYNEQFFGPGTRLTVL.

The CDR3 DNA is TGTGCCAGCTCACCTAACCCAGGGGAAGCTTTCTTT. This translates into CASSPNPGEAFF. The chain is built from TRBV18 and TRBJ1-1, with D maybe TRBD1 (5 bases). CDR1 is KGHSH and CDR2 is LQKENI in the germline V gene. This CDR3 spans 12 amino acids. Trimming cost V 3 bases and J 8 bases, with 10 bases left between them.

J is TRBJ1-6 and V is TRBV4-2, with D perhaps TRBD1 (5 bases). Germline V gene data show CDR1 as LGHNA and CDR2 as YNFKEQ. The CDR3 contains 16 residues. Trimming shortened V by 0 bases and J by 7 bases, and 13 bases separated the two germline ends. DNA for the CDR3: TGTGCCAGCAGCCAAGAAGCCAGGGCCACCAATTCACCCCTCCACTTT. Amino acids: CASSQEARATNSPLHF.

The chain couples TRBV6-1 to TRBJ2-7; weak D call: TRBD1 (6 bases). Germline-derived CDR1 and CDR2 are MNHNS and SASEGT. V lost 4 bases and J lost 4, with 20 bases in between. The CDR3 sequence is 16 residues long. CDR3 bases: TGTGCCAGCAGTGGAGGCCGACAGGCAACCCAATACGAGCAGTACGTC. Its protein product is CASSGGRQATQYEQYV.

The J gene is TRBJ1-1, the V gene TRBV5-1; TRBD1 agrees at 7 bases. The CDR3 consists of 15 residues. The V gene end was trimmed by 3 bases and the J gene end by 0 bases; junction bases not matched to a gene: 5. The germline gives CDR1 SGHRS, CDR2 YFSETQ. CDR3 bases: TGCGCCAGCAGCTCCGGGACAGAAATGAACACTGAAGCTTTCTTT. Translated: CASSSGTEMNTEAFF.

The chain joins TRBV13 to TRBJ2-2; perhaps TRBD2 as D (5 bases). Trimming cost V 5 bases and J 6 bases, with 22 bases left between them. Per the germline V gene, CDR1 is PRHDT and CDR2 is FYEKMQ (reference sequence). CDR3 length: 17 amino acids. CDR3 protein: CASSADSRLLSAGELFF. The CDR3 bases are TGTGCCAGCAGCGCCGATAGTCGACTACTTAGCGCCGGGGAGCTGTTTTTT.

V usage is TRBV4-2 and J usage is TRBJ2-1; D is possibly TRBD1 (5 bases). The CDR3 contains 14 residues. Trimming cost V 5 bases and J 4 bases, with 12 bases left between them. CDR1 and CDR2 (germline): LGHNA, YNFKEQ. This CDR3 reads CASSTQGEYNEQFF. In DNA form, the CDR3 reads TGTGCCAGCAGCACCCAGGGCGAGTACAATGAGCAGTTCTTC.

This clone was recorded a few times. One junction end does not reproduce the germline sequence, and a read error may be involved. The chain has TRBV7-9 and TRBJ1-2; 7 nucleotides align to TRBD1. Germline V CDR1 and CDR2: SEHNR, FQNEAQ (reference sequence). The CDR3 totals 13 residues. The CDR3: CASSLATGFGYTF. CDR3 coding DNA: TGTGCCAGCAGCCTAGCGACAGGGTTTGGCTACACCTTC.

This clone was observed a handful of times. The genes are TRBV4-2 and TRBJ2-2; 8 positions match TRBD1. With V trimmed by 5 bases and J by 5 bases, 7 bases remained unmatched. This CDR3 spans 15 amino acids. Germline V gene lookup returns CDR1 LGHNA and CDR2 YNFKEQ. CDR3 protein: CASSVQGEKTGELFF. CDR3 in DNA: TGTGCCAGCAGCGTACAGGGGGAAAAGACCGGGGAGCTGTTTTTT.

V and J are TRBV27 and TRBJ2-7, with TRBD1 matching 8 bases. The CDR3 runs to 13 residues. Unmatched junction bases numbered 2, after V lost 6 bases and J lost 1 base. CDR1 MNHEY and CDR2 SMNVEV come from the germline V gene (reference sequence). The CDR3 loop is CASSRQGSYEQYV. CDR3 bases: TGTGCCAGCAGCCGACAGGGGTCCTACGAGCAGTACGTC.

This chain joins TRBV9 and TRBJ2-7; 7 positions agree with TRBD1. Unmatched junction bases numbered 5, after V lost 4 bases and J lost 1 base. Per the germline V gene, CDR1 is SGDLS and CDR2 is YYNGEE. The CDR3 totals 14 residues. In DNA, the CDR3 is TGTGCCAGCAGCTCCCGGACAGGTTCCTACGAGCAGTACTTC. Its protein product is CASSSRTGSYEQYF.

This clone was observed a single time. The V call is TRBV18, the J call TRBJ2-7; D remains unclear. Germline values: CDR1 KGHSH, CDR2 LQKENI. The CDR3 length is 11 residues. The V gene lost 1 base and the J gene lost 5 bases, with 3 bases spanning the gap. The CDR3: CASSPLNEQYF. CDR3 nucleotide sequence: TGTGCCAGCTCACCACTCAACGAGCAGTACTTC.

This clone has only one observation. The chain couples TRBV9 to TRBJ1-3; D gene ambiguous. V was shortened by 0 bases and J by 4 bases, with 17 bases between the two germline ends. CDR3 length: 17 amino acids. The germline V gene has CDR1 SGDLS and CDR2 YYNGEE. CDR3: CASSVDSKARGGNTIYF. In nucleotides, the CDR3 is TGTGCCAGCAGCGTAGATAGTAAAGCCCGAGGAGGAAACACCATATATTTT.

Only one count was recorded for this clone. The chain uses TRBV9 and TRBJ2-6; no reliable D call. The CDR3 consists of 16 residues. In germline, CDR1 is SGDLS, CDR2 YYNGEE. Trimming took 4 bases from V and 2 from J, leaving 13 bases between them. The chain's CDR3 is CASSLHVETGANVLTF. The DNA for the CDR3 is TGTGCCAGCAGCCTCCACGTGGAGACTGGGGCCAACGTCCTGACTTTC.

The rearrangement links TRBV7-8 to TRBJ2-7; 12 bases line up with TRBD2. Trimming cost V 5 bases and J 1 base; bases outside gene matches: 3. This CDR3 is 15 amino acids long. The V gene's germline CDR1 is SGHVS and CDR2 FQNEAQ. The CDR3 DNA sequence: TGTGCCAGCAGCCGAGGACTAGCGGGGTCCTACGAGCAGTACGTC. Amino acid sequence: CASSRGLAGSYEQYV.